A selection of T cell receptor beta chains follows, all from one sample in a study of STAT5B mutations in CD4+ large granular lymphocyte leukemia. The table came from immunoSEQ multiplex PCR; TCRdb's copy has only in-frame clones and leaves some out. The sample has roughly 46,000 clones; 65% to 85% are singletons. The sample comprised CD4+ T cells from blood buffy coats. The receptors come from a human donor in good health. Both conserved end residues are part of each CDR3. Not every row has a clone size; where given, it reads once, few, many or a size class.

j_gene: TRBJ1-6
v_gene: TRBV18
abundance: -
CDR3aa: CASSRGTGNNSPLHF

j_gene: TRBJ2-2
v_gene: TRBV7-3
abundance: -
CDR3aa: CASSLGQGTGELFF

j_gene: TRBJ1-6
v_gene: TRBV18
abundance: few
CDR3aa: CASSPLTGRVNSPLHF

j_gene: TRBJ1-5
v_gene: TRBV12-5
abundance: -
CDR3aa: CASGWTGNQPQHF

j_gene: TRBJ2-3
v_gene: TRBV19
abundance: -
CDR3aa: CASSPPRTSGVTDTQYF

j_gene: TRBJ2-1
v_gene: TRBV6-5
abundance: -
CDR3aa: CASGRDNEQFF

j_gene: TRBJ2-3
v_gene: TRBV11-1
abundance: -
CDR3aa: CASSSLTGQHTDTQYF

j_gene: TRBJ2-3
v_gene: TRBV7-3
abundance: -
CDR3aa: CASSLTGARATDTQYF

j_gene: TRBJ1-4
v_gene: TRBV7-9
abundance: -
CDR3aa: CASSPGTLGREKLFF

j_gene: TRBJ1-1
v_gene: TRBV7-3
abundance: few
CDR3aa: CASSPQTGLNTEAFF

j_gene: TRBJ2-1
v_gene: TRBV27
abundance: -
CDR3aa: CASSLLAGAYNEQFF

j_gene: TRBJ2-7
v_gene: TRBV14
abundance: -
CDR3aa: CASRLYRGGEQYF

j_gene: TRBJ2-2
v_gene: TRBV30
abundance: -
CDR3aa: CALRRTSRESGELFF

j_gene: TRBJ1-1
v_gene: TRBV6-5
abundance: -
CDR3aa: CASSYSRQGTEAFF

j_gene: TRBJ2-1
v_gene: TRBV5-1
abundance: -
CDR3aa: CASSSLRTGGFDEQFF

j_gene: TRBJ2-1
v_gene: TRBV7-6
abundance: -
CDR3aa: CASSHPMRGSRNEQFF

j_gene: TRBJ1-5
v_gene: TRBV6-1
abundance: -
CDR3aa: CASSHESYQPQHF

j_gene: TRBJ2-5
v_gene: TRBV4-1
abundance: -
CDR3aa: CASSQEGLAGATGETQYF

j_gene: TRBJ2-1
v_gene: TRBV6-5
abundance: -
CDR3aa: CASSPREKYEQFF

j_gene: TRBJ1-1
v_gene: TRBV9
abundance: -
CDR3aa: CASSVGPMNTEAFF

j_gene: TRBJ2-3
v_gene: TRBV9
abundance: -
CDR3aa: CASSVGGRGTDTQYF

j_gene: TRBJ2-3
v_gene: TRBV5-1
abundance: once
CDR3aa: CASRDSFTDTQYF

j_gene: TRBJ1-4
v_gene: TRBV19
abundance: -
CDR3aa: CASRTGTGLEKLFF

j_gene: TRBJ1-4
v_gene: TRBV10-2
abundance: -
CDR3aa: CASRTVLNEKLFF